This T cell receptor (beta chain) was sequenced in a study of blood T cell repertoires in COVID-19 (dated by TCRdb to 2020 to 2021). Some background on the complete study: The collaborator samples originated in the United States, Italy and Spain and spanned the acute and convalescent phases of COVID-19. The prospective study material was composed of cDNA or gDNA derived from T cells, B-cell-depleted T cells, or PBMCs. The dataset comprised deeply sampled blood TCRbeta repertoires from subjects exposed to, actively infected with, or recovered from COVID-19. The repertoires were made available in a free public database intended to serve as a resource for research on the immune response to SARS-CoV-2. The samples were drawn from two sources: the first 160 participants of the ongoing ImmuneRACE study, and 1,000 to 1,500 subjects contributed by 6 global collaborators. Sample metadata almost always included a de-identified subject ID, COVID-19 status, age in years and sex. Where available, HLA class I and class II types were obtained from metadata supplied by the sample provider rather than from assay-based typing.

Each collaborating institution followed its own protocols to collect whole blood in K2EDTA tubes. For TCRbeta analysis, collaborator samples were shipped as frozen whole blood, as isolated PBMCs, or as DNA extracted from either sample type. TCRbeta CDR3 regions were amplified from genomic DNA by means of the immunoSEQ Assay, a bias-controlled multiplex PCR. The paper's data handling went like this. Within the assay, amplification of reference gene primers was used to estimate how many nucleated cells each sample contained. Sequence reads were collapsed and filtered to measure the absolute abundance of every unique TCRbeta CDR3 rearrangement. For each sample, productive Simpson clonality was calculated by taking the square root of Simpson's diversity index across productive rearrangements. The immuneACCESS repertoire file appears here via TCRdb, limited to in-frame rearrangements. These files lack a portion of the clones; in checked studies, under half of the deficit traces to unresolved V genes, and the cause of the others is not known. The V and J calls and the clone size are those of that table, but D and trimming were determined from the DNA. Within this sample are about 130,000 clones, with 70% to 85% of them counted one time only. The ten largest make up roughly 3% of the sample.

On the study overall, not on this receptor specifically: The quantity of clinical and demographic metadata differed by source and by participant and was supplied without curation.

For this clone: Its specific antigen is unknown. Base qualities are not recorded, but no much larger clone differs from it by a single base.

The germline V gene sets CDR1 to SGHRS and CDR2 to YFSETQ. There are 14 amino acids in the CDR3, from cysteine to phenylalanine inclusive. CDR3 DNA only is kept here, 42 bases in frame from base 1. V loses 0 bases of germline sequence and J loses 2 bases, and the interval between the two ends is 7 bases. The receptor's source is a woman older than 75 with acute or convalescent COVID-19. The chain is encoded by TRBV5-1 joined to TRBJ2-3, and TRBD1 may be the D gene, going by 6 matching bases. The source material was peripheral blood. Read as DNA, the sequence is TGCGCCAGCAGCTTGGGGGGGCCCACAGATACGCAGTATTTT. This sequence encodes CASSLGGPTDTQYF.